These T cell receptor beta chains were read from a single sample in a study of cytotoxic CD8 clonotypes in ibrutinib-treated CLL. The data were produced by immunoSEQ multiplex PCR, yet TCRdb's version contains in-frame clones alone and is incomplete. This table has 70,000 to 80,000 clones, approximately 87% appearing once. The source material was PBMCs, sampled after 24 months of ibrutinib treatment. The source of these receptors is a human donor with chronic lymphocytic leukemia. Both conserved end residues are part of each CDR3. A D gene is named only where the DNA matches it firmly. Clone size is shown for a subset of rows, as once, few, many or a class of expanded clone.

clone size: NA; J gene: TRBJ1-1; V gene: TRBV29-1; D gene: TRBD1; CDR3 DNA: TGCAGCGCGAAGACGTCAGGGGGAATGAACACTGAAGCTTTCTTT; CDR3 protein: CSAKTSGGMNTEAFF
clone size: NA; J gene: TRBJ2-1; V gene: TRBV21-1; D gene: NA; CDR3 DNA: TGTGCCAGCAGCAAAAACCCTAGGACTAGCGGGAGACTTGCTTACAATGAGCAGTTCTTC; CDR3 protein: CASSKNPRTSGRLAYNEQFF
clone size: NA; J gene: TRBJ2-1; V gene: TRBV4-2; D gene: NA; CDR3 DNA: TGTGCCAGCAGCCAACGCATTACAGGTGGATCCTACAATGAGCAGTTCTTC; CDR3 protein: CASSQRITGGSYNEQFF
clone size: NA; J gene: TRBJ2-2; V gene: TRBV5-1; D gene: NA; CDR3 DNA: TGCGCCAGCAGCTTGGATCGGGCGAGCACCGGGGAGCTGTTTTTT; CDR3 protein: CASSLDRASTGELFF
clone size: NA; J gene: TRBJ2-2; V gene: TRBV9; D gene: NA; CDR3 DNA: TGTGCCAGCAGCGTAGCAACAGCGAACACCGGGGAGCTGTTTTTT; CDR3 protein: CASSVATANTGELFF
clone size: NA; J gene: TRBJ2-5; V gene: TRBV19; D gene: TRBD2; CDR3 DNA: TGTGCCAGTAAAGCGGGAGCGTACCAAGAGACCCAGTACTTC; CDR3 protein: CASKAGAYQETQYF
clone size: NA; J gene: TRBJ2-7; V gene: TRBV5-4; D gene: NA; CDR3 DNA: TGTGCCAGCAGCTTGGTAGGGAAGTACGAGCAGTACTTC; CDR3 protein: CASSLVGKYEQYF
clone size: many; J gene: TRBJ2-2; V gene: TRBV6-4; D gene: NA; CDR3 DNA: TGTGCCAGCAGTGACTCCCCCGAGAACACCGGGGAGCTGTTTTTT; CDR3 protein: CASSDSPENTGELFF
clone size: NA; J gene: TRBJ2-7; V gene: TRBV6-6; D gene: TRBD2; CDR3 DNA: TGTGCCAGCAGATTCGGGGGGGAGCAGTACTTC; CDR3 protein: CASRFGGEQYF
clone size: NA; J gene: TRBJ2-1; V gene: TRBV28; D gene: TRBD2; CDR3 DNA: TGTGCCAGCACCGAGACTAGCGGGGGCTCCTACAATGAGCAGTTCTTC; CDR3 protein: CASTETSGGSYNEQFF
clone size: NA; J gene: TRBJ2-7; V gene: TRBV10-3; D gene: NA; CDR3 DNA: TGTGCCATCAGTGACGACTACGAGCAGTACTTC; CDR3 protein: CAISDDYEQYF
clone size: NA; J gene: TRBJ2-2; V gene: TRBV19; D gene: NA; CDR3 DNA: TGTGCCAGTAGGGATCAGAACACCGGGGAGCTGTTTTTT; CDR3 protein: CASRDQNTGELFF
clone size: many; J gene: TRBJ1-4; V gene: TRBV6-1; D gene: TRBD1; CDR3 DNA: TGTGCCAGCAGTTCCGGGACAGGGGTCGGAAAACTGTTTTTT; CDR3 protein: CASSSGTGVGKLFF
clone size: NA; J gene: TRBJ2-7; V gene: TRBV10-3; D gene: TRBD1; CDR3 DNA: TGTGCCATCCGGGACAGGGGGAACTACGAGCAGTACTTC; CDR3 protein: CAIRDRGNYEQYF
clone size: NA; J gene: TRBJ2-7; V gene: TRBV7-2; D gene: TRBD2; CDR3 DNA: TGTGCCAGCAGTTCCCGCACGGGACTAACCTACTTGCAGTACTTC; CDR3 protein: CASSSRTGLTYLQYF
clone size: NA; J gene: TRBJ2-7; V gene: TRBV5-4; D gene: NA; CDR3 DNA: TGTGCCAGCAGCGACGCGACAGGCTCCTACGAGCAGTACTTC; CDR3 protein: CASSDATGSYEQYF
clone size: NA; J gene: TRBJ2-2; V gene: TRBV28; D gene: TRBD2; CDR3 DNA: TGTGCCAGCAGCCAGAAACGACTAGCGGGAGGGCCGAGGACCGGGGAGCTGTTTTTT; CDR3 protein: CASSQKRLAGGPRTGELFF
clone size: few; J gene: TRBJ2-1; V gene: TRBV5-1; D gene: TRBD2; CDR3 DNA: TGCGCCAGCCGTGAAGACCTAGCGGGAGGGCCGAATGAGCAGTTCTTC; CDR3 protein: CASREDLAGGPNEQFF
clone size: NA; J gene: TRBJ2-7; V gene: TRBV4-1; D gene: NA; CDR3 DNA: TGCGCCAGCAGCCAAGTAGGGCTATCCTACGAGCAGTACTTC; CDR3 protein: CASSQVGLSYEQYF
clone size: NA; J gene: TRBJ2-1; V gene: TRBV29-1; D gene: TRBD1; CDR3 DNA: TGCAGCGTTTTCCGGGACAGGGGTACTGAGCAGTTCTTC; CDR3 protein: CSVFRDRGTEQFF
clone size: NA; J gene: TRBJ2-3; V gene: TRBV2; D gene: NA; CDR3 DNA: TGTGCCAGCAGTGTAGTGTCGACAGATACGCAGTATTTT; CDR3 protein: CASSVVSTDTQYF
clone size: NA; J gene: TRBJ2-7; V gene: TRBV27; D gene: TRBD2; CDR3 DNA: TGTGCCAGCAGTTTAAAGCGACTAGCGGGGCCCTACGAGCAGTACTTC; CDR3 protein: CASSLKRLAGPYEQYF
clone size: NA; J gene: TRBJ2-2; V gene: TRBV9; D gene: NA; CDR3 DNA: TGTGCCAGCAGCCTAGATCTCACCGGCACCGGGGAGCTGTTTTTT; CDR3 protein: CASSLDLTGTGELFF
clone size: once; J gene: TRBJ2-2; V gene: TRBV7-7; D gene: TRBD2; CDR3 DNA: TGTGCTAGCAGCCCAACCGGGACTAGCGGGAGACCCGGGGAGCTGTTTTTT; CDR3 protein: CASSPTGTSGRPGELFF
clone size: NA; J gene: TRBJ1-3; V gene: TRBV5-5; D gene: NA; CDR3 DNA: TGTGCCAGCAGCTTGGTCGCGGGGGCTGGAAACACCATATATTTT; CDR3 protein: CASSLVAGAGNTIYF
clone size: NA; J gene: TRBJ2-1; V gene: TRBV29-1; D gene: TRBD2; CDR3 DNA: TGCAGCGTCCCGGGACTAGCGGGAGTTGAGCAGTTCTTC; CDR3 protein: CSVPGLAGVEQFF
clone size: NA; J gene: TRBJ2-1; V gene: TRBV27; D gene: TRBD2; CDR3 DNA: TGTGCCAGCCGGCGGGGGGCAATCTACAATGAGCAGTTCTTC; CDR3 protein: CASRRGAIYNEQFF
clone size: NA; J gene: TRBJ1-5; V gene: TRBV19; D gene: NA; CDR3 DNA: TGTGCCAGTAGTAATTCAGGGGACTATAGCAATCAGCCCCAGCATTTT; CDR3 protein: CASSNSGDYSNQPQHF
clone size: NA; J gene: TRBJ2-7; V gene: TRBV29-1; D gene: NA; CDR3 DNA: TGCAGCGTTGGTGGGGGAGAGGGTTCCTACGAGCAGTACTTC; CDR3 protein: CSVGGGEGSYEQYF
clone size: NA; J gene: TRBJ2-3; V gene: TRBV5-1; D gene: NA; CDR3 DNA: TGCGCCAGCAGTTCAGAAGGAACAGATACGCAGTATTTT; CDR3 protein: CASSSEGTDTQYF
clone size: NA; J gene: TRBJ1-1; V gene: TRBV28; D gene: NA; CDR3 DNA: TGTGCCATCATGGGGGGCTCGAACACTGAAGCTTTCTTT; CDR3 protein: CAIMGGSNTEAFF
clone size: NA; J gene: TRBJ2-1; V gene: TRBV11-2; D gene: NA; CDR3 DNA: TGTGCCAGCAGCTTCTGGGACCTAGTTCTCTACAATGAGCAGTTCTTC; CDR3 protein: CASSFWDLVLYNEQFF
clone size: NA; J gene: TRBJ2-1; V gene: TRBV15; D gene: TRBD2; CDR3 DNA: TGTGCCACCAGCACTCGGACTAGCGGGGACTCAAATGAGCAGTTCTTC; CDR3 protein: CATSTRTSGDSNEQFF
clone size: NA; J gene: TRBJ2-5; V gene: TRBV9; D gene: TRBD2; CDR3 DNA: TGTGCCAGCAGCGAGAGGGGGACTAGCGGAAAAGAGACCCAGTACTTC; CDR3 protein: CASSERGTSGKETQYF
clone size: NA; J gene: TRBJ2-3; V gene: TRBV9; D gene: NA; CDR3 DNA: TGTGCCAGCAGCCCGAAATCGGACCGAACAGATACGCAGTATTTT; CDR3 protein: CASSPKSDRTDTQYF
clone size: once; J gene: TRBJ2-1; V gene: TRBV5-6; D gene: TRBD1; CDR3 DNA: TGTGCCAGCAGCTTGGGGACAGGGGGTTTCTACAATGAGCAGTTCTTC; CDR3 protein: CASSLGTGGFYNEQFF
clone size: NA; J gene: TRBJ2-5; V gene: TRBV7-9; D gene: NA; CDR3 DNA: TGTGCCAGCAGCCCTAGGGGCCCGGAGACCCAGTACTTC; CDR3 protein: CASSPRGPETQYF